This entry features one T cell receptor (beta chain) sequence. The CDR3 extends over 15 amino acids. Per germline, CDR1 SEHNR and CDR2 FQNEAQ (reference sequence). V lost 0 bases and J lost 4, with 12 bases in between. The data were taken from a study of blood T cell repertoires in COVID-19. At the level of the study: Samples came from the United States, Italy and Spain, spanning acute and convalescent COVID-19. T cells, B-cell-depleted T cells, or PBMCs provided the cDNA or gDNA that served as material.

Original processing methods: Nucleated cell number was recorded as an estimate derived from reference gene primer amplification. The assay was immunoSEQ multiplex PCR, and TCRdb's table has in-frame clones only and misses some. That table supplies the V and J calls and clone size; D and trimming were determined from the DNA. Found here are about 350,000 clones, approximately 90% of them singletons; the top ten hold roughly 3.3%. The sequence derives from a woman under 30 who had recovered from COVID-19. The chain recombines TRBV7-9 with TRBJ1-2; TRBD1 is a possible D gene (5 bases). Sequenced sample: peripheral blood. CDR3 loop: CASSLAEGRSYGYTF. CDR3 nucleotide sequence: TGTGCCAGCAGCTTAGCGGAGGGGCGGAGCTATGGCTACACCTTC.